This TCR beta chain emerged from a study of cytomegalovirus exposure and HLA in healthy donors. The overall study: Prior work identified more than 90 million unique TCR beta sequences in about 179 million T cells. Findings of the study overall: Beyond CMV serostatus, there was no information to go on about immune exposure. Associated with cytomegalovirus, according to the listing, were 170 or so TCR beta chains. Within an earlier analysis, most TCR beta V segments proved productive either about 87% or about 30% of the time.

Comments on this clone: Antigen specificity is unknown.

PCR amplification relied on 60 Vbeta primers (plus 13 Jbeta primers). Generated by immunoSEQ multiplex PCR, the TCRdb table keeps only in-frame clones and is missing some. Among under 300,000 clones listed, around 90% were seen once. V was clipped by 4 bases and J by 6 bases, with 19 bases between them. This CDR3 is built from 16 residues. Germline lookup yields CDR1 ENHRY and CDR2 SYGVKD. The TCR sequence derives from a girl between 2 and 10 years old in good health and CMV-seronegative. The sequenced sample was PBMCs. The chain joins TRBV10-3 to TRBJ2-1, with D possibly TRBD2 on 6 matching bases. For the CDR3, the DNA is TGTGCCATCAGTGCTTCCGGGAGTCCCTGGGGCAATGAGCAGTTCTTC. This encodes CAISASGSPWGNEQFF.